This T cell receptor beta chain comes out of a study of healthy donors' naive CD4 and CD8 T cells. TCR libraries were built from approximately 520 ng of total RNA by linear amplification. TCRdb reanalysed the reads using MiXCR and keeps one entry per CDR3 protein. Of around 180,000 distinct CDR3 sequences listed, 65% to 80% are singletons. CDR3 length: 12 residues. Germline CDR1 reads DFQATT; CDR2 reads SNEGSKA (reference sequence). The V and J ends lost 3 bases and 5 bases respectively, with 8 bases between them. Sequencing input: naive CD4+ and CD8+ T cells sorted from blood, pooled from several donors. The sequence was obtained from a pool of human donors in good health; the sample pools cells from several healthy donors. The gene calls are TRBV20-1 and TRBJ2-1; D not resolved. Written as DNA, the CDR3 is TGCAGTGCTAGTAGGCTAGACAATGAGCAGTTCTTC. It translates to CSASRLDNEQFF.